Given below is one T cell receptor (beta chain) in context. The data originate from a study of technical replicates of blood from several donors. This CDR3 region has 15 residues. Germline V gene sequence: CDR1 LNHDA, CDR2 SQIVND (reference sequence). Trimming took 6 bases from V and 9 from J; bases not matched to a gene: 11. TCRdb keeps only in-frame clones here, not all; method: immunoSEQ multiplex PCR. This table holds 95,000 or so clones, 85% to 95% found once. The chain employs TRBV19 and TRBJ2-1, with 10 bases fitting TRBD1. Sequencing was performed on T cells isolated from PBMCs. This TCR derives from a human donor in good health. CDR3 nucleotides: TGTGCCAGTAGCTTCTTTGGGACAGGGGACTTTGAGCAGTTCTTC. Translation: CASSFFGTGDFEQFF.